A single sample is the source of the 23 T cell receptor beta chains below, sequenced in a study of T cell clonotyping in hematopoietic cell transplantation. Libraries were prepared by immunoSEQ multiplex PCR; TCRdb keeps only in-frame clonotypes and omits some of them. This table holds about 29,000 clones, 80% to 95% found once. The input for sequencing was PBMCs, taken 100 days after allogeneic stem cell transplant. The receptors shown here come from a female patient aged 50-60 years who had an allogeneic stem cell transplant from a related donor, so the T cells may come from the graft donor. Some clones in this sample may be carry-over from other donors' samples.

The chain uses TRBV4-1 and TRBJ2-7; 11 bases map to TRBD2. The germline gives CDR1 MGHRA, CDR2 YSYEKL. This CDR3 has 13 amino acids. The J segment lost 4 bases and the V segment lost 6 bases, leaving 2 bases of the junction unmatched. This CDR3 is CASSLAGGYEQYF. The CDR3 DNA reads TGCGCCAGCAGTCTAGCGGGGGGATACGAGCAGTACTTC.

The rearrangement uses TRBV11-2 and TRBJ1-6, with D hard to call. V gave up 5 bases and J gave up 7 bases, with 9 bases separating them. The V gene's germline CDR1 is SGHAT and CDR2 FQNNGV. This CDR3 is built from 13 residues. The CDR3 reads CASSPYMNSPLHF. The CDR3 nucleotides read TGTGCCAGCAGCCCTTACATGAATTCACCCCTCCACTTT. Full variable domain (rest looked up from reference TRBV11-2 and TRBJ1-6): EAGVAQSPRYKIIEKRQSVAFWCNPISGHATLYWYQQILGQGPKLLIQFQNNGVVDDSQLPKDRFSAERLKGVDSTLKIQPAKLEDSAVYLCASSPYMNSPLHFGNGTRLTVT.

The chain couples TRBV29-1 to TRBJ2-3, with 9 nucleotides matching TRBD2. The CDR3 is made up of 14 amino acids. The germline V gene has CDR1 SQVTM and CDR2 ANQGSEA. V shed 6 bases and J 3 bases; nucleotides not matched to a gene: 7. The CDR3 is CSVERGARTDTQYF. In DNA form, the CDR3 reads TGCAGCGTCGAGCGGGGGGCAAGGACAGATACGCAGTATTTT.

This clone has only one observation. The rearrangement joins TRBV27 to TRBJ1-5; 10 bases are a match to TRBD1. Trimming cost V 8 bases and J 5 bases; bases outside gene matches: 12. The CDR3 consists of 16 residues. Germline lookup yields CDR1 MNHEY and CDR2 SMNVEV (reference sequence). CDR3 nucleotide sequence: TGTGCCAGCCGGACAGGGGGACCTATAGCGGATCAGCCCCAGCATTTT. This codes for CASRTGGPIADQPQHF.

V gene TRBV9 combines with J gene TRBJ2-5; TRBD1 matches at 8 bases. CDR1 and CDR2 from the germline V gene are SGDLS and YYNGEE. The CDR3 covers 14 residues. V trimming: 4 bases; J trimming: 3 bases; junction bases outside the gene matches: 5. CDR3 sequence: CASSNQGAEETQYF. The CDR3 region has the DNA TGTGCCAGCAGCAACCAGGGGGCCGAAGAGACCCAGTACTTC.

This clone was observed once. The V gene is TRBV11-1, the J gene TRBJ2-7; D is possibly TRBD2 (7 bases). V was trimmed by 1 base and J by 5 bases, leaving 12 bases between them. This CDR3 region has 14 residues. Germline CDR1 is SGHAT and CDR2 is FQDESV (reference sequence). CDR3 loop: CASSLGPGGHEQYF. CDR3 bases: TGTGCCAGCAGCTTAGGCCCGGGGGGCCACGAGCAGTACTTC.

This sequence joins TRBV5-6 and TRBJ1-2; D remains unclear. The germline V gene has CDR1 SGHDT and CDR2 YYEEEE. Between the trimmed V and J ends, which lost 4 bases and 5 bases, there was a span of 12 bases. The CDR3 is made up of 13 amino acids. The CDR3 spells CASSAQERYGYTF. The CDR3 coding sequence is TGTGCCAGCAGCGCCCAGGAGAGGTATGGCTACACCTTC.

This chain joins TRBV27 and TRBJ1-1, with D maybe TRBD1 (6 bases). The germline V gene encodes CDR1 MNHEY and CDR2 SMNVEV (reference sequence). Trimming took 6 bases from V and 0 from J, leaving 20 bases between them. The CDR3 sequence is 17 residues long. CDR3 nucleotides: TGTGCCAGCAGCCGCAACCTTCAACAGGGCATGAACACTGAAGCTTTCTTT. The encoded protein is CASSRNLQQGMNTEAFF.

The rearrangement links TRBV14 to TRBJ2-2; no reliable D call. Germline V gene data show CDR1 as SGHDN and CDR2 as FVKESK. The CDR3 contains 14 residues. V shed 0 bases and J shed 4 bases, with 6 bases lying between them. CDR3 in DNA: TGTGCCAGCAGCCAAGATTACGGCACCGGGGAGCTGTTTTTT. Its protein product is CASSQDYGTGELFF.

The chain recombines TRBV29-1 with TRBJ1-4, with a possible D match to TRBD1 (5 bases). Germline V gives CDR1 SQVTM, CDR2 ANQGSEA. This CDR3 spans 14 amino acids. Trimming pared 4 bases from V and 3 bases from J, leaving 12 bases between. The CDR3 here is CSVAGTSANEKLFF. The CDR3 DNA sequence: TGCAGCGTTGCAGGGACGTCGGCTAATGAAAAACTGTTTTTT. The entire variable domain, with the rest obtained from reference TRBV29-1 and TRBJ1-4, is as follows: SAVISQKPSRDICQRGTSLTIQCQVDSQVTMMFWYRQQPGQSLTLIATANQGSEATYESGFVIDKFPISRPNLTFSTLTVSNMSPEDSSIYLCSVAGTSANEKLFFGSGTQLSVL.

In DNA, the CDR3 is TGTGCCAGCAGCCCTACTGGACAGGGCAAGCAGTACTTC. The encoded protein is CASSPTGQGKQYF. The chain links TRBV4-2 to TRBJ2-7; TRBD1 agrees at 8 bases. Germline values: CDR1 LGHNA, CDR2 YNFKEQ. This CDR3 region has 13 residues. Unmatched junction bases numbered 7, after V lost 4 bases and J lost 8 bases.

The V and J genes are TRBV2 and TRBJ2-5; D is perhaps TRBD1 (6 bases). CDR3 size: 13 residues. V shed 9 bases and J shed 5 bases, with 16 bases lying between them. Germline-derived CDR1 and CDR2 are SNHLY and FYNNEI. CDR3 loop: CASLGTFQETQYF. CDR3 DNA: TGTGCCAGTCTCGGGACATTTCAGGAGACCCAGTACTTC.

In DNA form, the CDR3 reads TGTGCCAGCAGCGTAGAGTCGGGAAGCTCCTACGAGCAGTACTTC. It yields the protein CASSVESGSSYEQYF. The chain couples TRBV9 to TRBJ2-7; possible D gene TRBD2, 5 bases. This CDR3 contains 15 residues. Per the germline V gene, CDR1 is SGDLS and CDR2 is YYNGEE. The ends were cut back, 0 bases at V and 0 bases at J, with 10 bases in the middle.

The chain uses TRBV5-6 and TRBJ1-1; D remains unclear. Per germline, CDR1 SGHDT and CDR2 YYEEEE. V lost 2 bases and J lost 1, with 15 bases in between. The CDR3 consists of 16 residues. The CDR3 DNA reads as TGTGCCAGCAGCTTTTACGATGTGGGGAGGAACACTGAAGCTTTCTTT. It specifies CASSFYDVGRNTEAFF.

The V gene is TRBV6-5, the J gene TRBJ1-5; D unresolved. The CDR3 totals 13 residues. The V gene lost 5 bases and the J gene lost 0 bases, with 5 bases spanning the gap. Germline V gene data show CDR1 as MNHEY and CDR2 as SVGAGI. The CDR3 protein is CASSRHSNQPQHF. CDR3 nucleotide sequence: TGTGCCAGCAGTCGACATAGCAATCAGCCCCAGCATTTT.

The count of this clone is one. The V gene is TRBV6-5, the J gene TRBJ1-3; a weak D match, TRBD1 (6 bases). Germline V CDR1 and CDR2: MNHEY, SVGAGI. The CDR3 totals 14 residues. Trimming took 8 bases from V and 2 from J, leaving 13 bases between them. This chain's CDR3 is CASRAGQPGNTIYF. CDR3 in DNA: TGTGCCAGCCGGGCTGGACAGCCTGGAAACACCATATATTTT.

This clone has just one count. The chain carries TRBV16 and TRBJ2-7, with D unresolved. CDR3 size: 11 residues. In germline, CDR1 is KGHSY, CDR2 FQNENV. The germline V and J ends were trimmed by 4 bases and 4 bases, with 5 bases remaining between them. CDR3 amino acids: CASSPGYEQYF. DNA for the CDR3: TGTGCCAGCAGCCCCGGGTACGAGCAGTACTTC. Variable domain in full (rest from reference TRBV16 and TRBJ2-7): GEEVAQTPKHLVRGEGQKAKLYCAPIKGHSYVFWYQQVLKNEFKFLISFQNENVFDETGMPKERFSAKCLPNSPCSLEIQATKLEDSAVYFCASSPGYEQYFGPGTRLTVT.

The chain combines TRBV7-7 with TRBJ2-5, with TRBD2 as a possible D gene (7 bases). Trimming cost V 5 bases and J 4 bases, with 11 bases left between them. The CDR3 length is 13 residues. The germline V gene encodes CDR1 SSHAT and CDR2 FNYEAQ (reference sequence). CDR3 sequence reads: CASSRGAAETQYF. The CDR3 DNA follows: TGTGCCAGCAGCCGGGGGGCCGCAGAGACCCAGTACTTC. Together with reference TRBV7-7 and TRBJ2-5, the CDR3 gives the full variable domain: GAGVSQSPRYKVTKRGQDVTLRCDPISSHATLYWYQQALGQGPEFLTYFNYEAQPDKSGLPSDRFSAERPEGSISTLTIQRTEQRDSAMYRCASSRGAAETQYFGPGTRLLVL.

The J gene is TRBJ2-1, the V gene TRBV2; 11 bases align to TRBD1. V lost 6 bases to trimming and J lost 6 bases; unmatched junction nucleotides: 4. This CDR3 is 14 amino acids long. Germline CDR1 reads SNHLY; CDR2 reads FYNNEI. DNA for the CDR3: TGTGCCAGCAGCGGACAGGGGGCCGGCAATGAGCAGTTCTTC. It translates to CASSGQGAGNEQFF.

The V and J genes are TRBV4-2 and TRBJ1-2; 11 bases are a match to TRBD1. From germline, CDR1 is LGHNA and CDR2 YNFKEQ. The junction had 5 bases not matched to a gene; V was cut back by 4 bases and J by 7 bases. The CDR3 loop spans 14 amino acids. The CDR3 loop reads CASSPGQGEGGYTF. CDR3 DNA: TGTGCCAGCAGCCCGGGACAGGGGGAGGGTGGCTACACCTTC.

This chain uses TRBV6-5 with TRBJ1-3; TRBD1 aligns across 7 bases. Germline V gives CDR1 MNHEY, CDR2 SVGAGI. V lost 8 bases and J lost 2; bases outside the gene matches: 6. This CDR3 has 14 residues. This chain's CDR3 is CASSEGGPGNTIYF. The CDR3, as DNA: TGTGCCAGCTCCGAAGGGGGCCCTGGAAACACCATATATTTT.

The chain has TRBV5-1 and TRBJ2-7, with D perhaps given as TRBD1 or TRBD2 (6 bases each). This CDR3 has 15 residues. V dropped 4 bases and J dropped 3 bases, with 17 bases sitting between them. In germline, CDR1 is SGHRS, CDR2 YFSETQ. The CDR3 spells CASSPVRGGFYEQYF. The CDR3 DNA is TGCGCCAGCAGCCCTGTTCGAGGGGGGTTCTACGAGCAGTACTTC.

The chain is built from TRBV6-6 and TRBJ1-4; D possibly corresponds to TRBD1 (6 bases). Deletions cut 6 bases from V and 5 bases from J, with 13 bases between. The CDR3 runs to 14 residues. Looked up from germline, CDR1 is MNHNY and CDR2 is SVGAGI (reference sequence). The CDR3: CASSLDRRNEKLFF. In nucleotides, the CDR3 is TGTGCCAGCAGCCTGGACAGAAGAAATGAAAAACTGTTTTTT.